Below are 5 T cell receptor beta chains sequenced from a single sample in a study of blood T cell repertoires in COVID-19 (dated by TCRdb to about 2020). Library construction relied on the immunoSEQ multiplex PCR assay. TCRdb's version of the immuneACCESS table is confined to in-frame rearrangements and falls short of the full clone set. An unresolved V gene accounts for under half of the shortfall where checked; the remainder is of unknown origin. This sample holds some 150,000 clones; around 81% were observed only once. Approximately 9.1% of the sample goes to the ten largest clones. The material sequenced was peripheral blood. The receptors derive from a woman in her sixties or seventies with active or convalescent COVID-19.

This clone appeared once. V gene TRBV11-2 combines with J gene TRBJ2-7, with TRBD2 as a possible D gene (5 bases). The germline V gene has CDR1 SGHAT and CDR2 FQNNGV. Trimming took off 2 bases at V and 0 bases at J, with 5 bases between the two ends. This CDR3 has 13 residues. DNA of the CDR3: TGTGCCAGCAGCTTAACTAGCTCCTACGAGCAGTACTTC. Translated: CASSLTSSYEQYF.

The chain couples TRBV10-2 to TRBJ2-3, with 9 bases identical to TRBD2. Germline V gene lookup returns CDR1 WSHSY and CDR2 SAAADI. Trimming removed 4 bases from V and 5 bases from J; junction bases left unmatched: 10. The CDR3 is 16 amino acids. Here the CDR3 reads CASSGGGGAVQDTQYF. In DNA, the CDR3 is TGCGCCAGCAGTGGGGGCGGGGGGGCGGTCCAAGATACGCAGTATTTT.

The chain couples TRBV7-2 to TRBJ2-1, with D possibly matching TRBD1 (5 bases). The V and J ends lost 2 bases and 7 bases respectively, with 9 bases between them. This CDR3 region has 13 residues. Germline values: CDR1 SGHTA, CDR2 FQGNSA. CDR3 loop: CASSLLQGNEQFF. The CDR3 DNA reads TGTGCCAGCAGCTTACTCCAGGGAAATGAGCAGTTCTTC.

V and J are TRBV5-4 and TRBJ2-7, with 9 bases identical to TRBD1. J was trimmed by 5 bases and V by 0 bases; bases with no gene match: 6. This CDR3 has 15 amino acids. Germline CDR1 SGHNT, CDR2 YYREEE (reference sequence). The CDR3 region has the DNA TGTGCCAGCAGCTTGGATTGGACAGGGGTTAACGAGCAGTACTTC. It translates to CASSLDWTGVNEQYF.

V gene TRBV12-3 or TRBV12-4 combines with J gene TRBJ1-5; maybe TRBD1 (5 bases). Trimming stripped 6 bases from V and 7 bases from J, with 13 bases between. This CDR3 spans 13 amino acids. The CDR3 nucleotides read TGTGCCAGCAGCCCAGGGATGGAGCAGCCCCAGCATTTT. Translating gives CASSPGMEQPQHF.